This TCR beta chain was documented in a study of T cell responses to AZD1222 COVID-19 vaccine. Regarding the study as a whole: Repertoire sampling occurred only after the peak T cell response. After two AZD1222 doses, spike-specific TCR breadth and depth rose versus day 0. There were mostly white British donors and more females than males, and clonal diversity was possibly underestimated.

Concerning this clone: The target antigen is unknown.

Sequencing used immunoSEQ multiplex PCR; TCRdb keeps in-frame clones, though not all of them. Among about 120,000 clones listed, 70% to 90% were seen once. Germline V gene lookup returns CDR1 KGHSH and CDR2 LQKENI. This CDR3 comprises 12 residues. Trimming took off 5 bases at V and 0 bases at J, with 4 bases between the two ends. The sample in question was peripheral blood, obtained on day 0 of MenACWY control vaccination. The V call is TRBV18, the J call TRBJ2-5; D remains unclear. The receptor was isolated from an adult in good health. DNA for the CDR3: TGTGCCAGCTCATCGGACCAAGAGACCCAGTACTTC. Its protein is CASSSDQETQYF. Filled out from reference TRBV18 and TRBJ2-5, the complete variable domain reads NAGVMQNPRHLVRRRGQEARLRCSPMKGHSHVYWYRQLPEEGLKFMVYLQKENIIDESGMPKERFSAEFPKEGPSILRIQQVVRGDSAAYFCASSSDQETQYFGPGTRLLVL.